The text below deals with one T cell receptor beta chain. What this receptor recognizes is not known. The DNA ends 3 residues before the CDR3 does, and the rest of the CDR3 is filled in from the germline J gene. This sample is part of a study of T cells in women clearing cervical HPV infection (dated by TCRdb to the late 2010s). General notes on the study: The cases were about 25 women with histologically confirmed HPV16-related CIN3 or worse, and 2 of these cases were invasive cancers. The roughly 23 controls were women who cleared a single incident HPV16 infection within 12 months without developing precancer or cancer. Case blood was taken at the visit when the lesion was first identified, whereas control blood was taken when infection was no longer detected. Among cases, blood sampling came a median of about 150 days after lesion detection, with an interquartile range of 90 to 200 days. Because only a few women had HLA typing data, the possibility that HLA type acted as a confounder could not be ruled out. Nested within Costa Rica's Guanacaste HPV Natural History Study, an exploratory proof-of-principle case-control study compared TCR repertoires across cervical HPV16 outcomes. Cases and controls were matched on age within five years and on year of sample collection. A median age of around 30 years was observed in cases versus approximately 40 in controls, and no significant differences in baseline characteristics were found. The parent cohort enrolled about 9,700 women aged 18 or older in Guanacaste, Costa Rica, in about 1993 to 1994 and followed the women for around seven years. Five blinded duplicates per group were added as quality controls, so that 60 or so samples were obtained: 50 or so participants and 10 replicates.

The immunoSEQ assay used multiplex PCR to amplify TCR beta CDR3 regions from an average of roughly 1.2 ug of genomic DNA per sample. The assay corrected primer bias using a complete synthetic TCR repertoire to establish an amplification baseline. Amplicons were sequenced on the Illumina platform. The published analysis was carried out like this. Sequences were error-corrected by clustering with frequency ratios and a modified nearest-neighbor algorithm, then analyzed in the immunoSEQ Analyzer with IMGT gene definitions. At each rarefaction depth, TCR richness and evenness were averaged across 20 rarefaction repeats, and any sample with fewer sequences than the depth was left out. V, D and J gene relative abundances were compared between groups with Wilcoxon rank sum tests, applying FDR correction. For the blinded duplicates, the intraclass correlation was about 96% for TCR richness and averaged roughly 75% across some 66 gene segments. TCRdb obtained this table from immuneACCESS and retained in-frame rearrangements with V and J assigned. These tables miss some clones; where compared with another copy, unresolved V genes account for less than half of the shortfall, and the remainder is unexplained. That table gives V, J and clone size, and the DNA gave D and trimming. The table for this sample shows 31,000 or so clones. The ten largest clones represent 6.8% of the sample.

Including the terminal cysteine and phenylalanine, the CDR3 comprises 15 residues. The CDR3 was read in part: 36 bases, with the frame set at base 1. V trim: 4 bases; J trim: 10 bases; unmatched bases: 11. CDR1 and CDR2, looked up from the germline V gene, are SGHRS and YFSETQ. The full study reports these points: TRBV6-7 relative abundance was lower in cases than in controls (around 0.11% versus 0.15%; Bonferroni P = 0.0008). Because T-cell numbers per sample were unknown, differences in richness could reflect varying T-cell content rather than repertoire biology. CIN3+ cases had significantly higher TCR repertoire richness than controls across sequencing depths, but evenness did not differ between the groups. Random forest classifiers that combined richness and V gene abundances separated cases from controls with an estimated AUC of 0.83. Whether associations preceded infection or resulted from infection could not be shown with the cross-sectional design, and effector/memory subsets and HPV-specific T cells were not isolated.

Every participant had a single incident cervical HPV16 infection, and women with prevalent HPV16 infections were excluded. Cervical HPV DNA was detected with MY09/MY11 PCR, and genotyping was done with dot-blot hybridization. More than 14 mL of heparinized blood were centrifuged, and the buffy coat was split into aliquots, frozen at -30 degrees C, and then kept at -80 degrees C. QIAGEN kits were used to extract genomic DNA from the buffy coat specimens. The rearrangement joined TRBV5-1 to TRBJ1-4; 9 central bases correspond to TRBD1. This receptor was identified in a woman aged 18 to 69 with a cervical HPV16 infection that either progressed to CIN3+ or cleared (not recorded which). The sequencing input was blood buffy coat. The CDR3 sequence is CASSARDRETGKLFF. CDR3 DNA (partial): TGCGCCAGCAGCGCCCGGGACAGGGAGACTGGAAAA.